These 8 T cell receptor beta chains originate from one sample sequenced in a study of blood T cell repertoires in COVID-19 (dated by TCRdb to 2020 to 2022). Libraries were constructed by the immunoSEQ multiplex PCR assay. TCRdb holds this immuneACCESS table with in-frame rearrangements only. Some clones are missing; in checked studies, unresolved V genes explain under half, and the rest has no known cause. A total of about 230,000 clones appear in this sample, approximately 90% of them only once. The ten largest clones capture 11% of the sample. Sequencing input: PBMCs or T cells enriched from blood (not recorded which). The receptors here all came from a young man who had recovered from COVID-19.

The chain is built from TRBV3-1 (or the pseudogene TRBV3-2) and TRBJ2-3, with 7 bases identical to TRBD2. V lost 2 bases to trimming and J lost 2 bases; unmatched junction nucleotides: 4. CDR1 is LGHDT, CDR2 YNNKEL, per germline (reference sequence). CDR3 length: 15 amino acids. CDR3 bases: TGTGCCAGCAGCCAAATCGGGGGGACCACAGATACGCAGTATTTT. Translation gives CASSQIGGTTDTQYF.

V usage is TRBV4-2 and J usage is TRBJ2-1; weak D call: TRBD2 (5 bases). The CDR3 contains 16 residues. V shed 0 bases and J shed 4 bases, with 13 bases lying between them. Germline V gene data show CDR1 as LGHNA and CDR2 as YNFKEQ. The DNA of the CDR3 is TGTGCCAGCAGCCAAGATCCCAGCGGAGCGTACAATGAGCAGTTCTTC. Its translation is CASSQDPSGAYNEQFF.

The J gene is TRBJ2-4, the V gene TRBV4-3; the match to TRBD2 covers 7 bases. The CDR3 length is 16 residues. The germline V gene encodes CDR1 LGHNA and CDR2 YSLEER. Trimming cost V 4 bases and J 1 base; bases outside gene matches: 7. The CDR3 region has the DNA TGCGCCAGCAGCCCGCACGCGGGGGAGGCCAAAAACATTCAGTACTTC. Its protein product is CASSPHAGEAKNIQYF.

The V gene is TRBV5-1, the J gene TRBJ1-6; 11 bases line up with TRBD1. V lost 3 bases, J lost 9 bases, and 2 bases stayed unmatched. The CDR3 spans 14 residues. Germline loops: CDR1 SGHRS, CDR2 YFSETQ. The CDR3 bases are TGCGCCAGCAGCTCGGACAGGGGGCGTTCACCCCTCCACTTT. Encoded protein: CASSSDRGRSPLHF.

CDR3 protein: CASSPGTGGSYNEQFF. The CDR3 nucleotides read TGCGCCAGCAGCCCCGGGACAGGGGGCTCCTACAATGAGCAGTTCTTC. The chain joins TRBV5-1 to TRBJ2-1, with TRBD1 matching over 11 bases. CDR1 SGHRS and CDR2 YFSETQ come from the germline V gene. V shed 4 bases and J 0 bases; nucleotides not matched to a gene: 3. The CDR3 spans 16 residues.

This chain's CDR3 is CASSSRRERGSEQYF. As DNA, the CDR3 is TGTGCCAGCAGCAGCAGGCGGGAGCGAGGAAGTGAGCAGTACTTC. The chain uses TRBV7-2 and TRBJ2-7, with 7 positions matching TRBD2. After removal of 5 bases from V and 7 bases from J, the junction contained 14 bases not matched to a gene. This CDR3 has 15 residues. Per the germline V gene, CDR1 is SGHTA and CDR2 is FQGNSA.

CDR3 sequence: CASSTWTGKNTEAFF. In DNA, the CDR3 is TGTGCCAGCAGTACTTGGACAGGGAAGAACACTGAAGCTTTCTTT. The chain joins TRBV27 to TRBJ1-1; TRBD1 agrees at 8 bases. This CDR3 is built from 15 residues. V was clipped by 5 bases and J by 1 base; unmatched bases: 6. Germline V lookup: CDR1 MNHEY, CDR2 SMNVEV (reference sequence).

This chain connects TRBV4-3 to TRBJ2-6, with 10 bases that match TRBD1. CDR1 is LGHNA and CDR2 is YSLEER in the germline V gene. V shed 6 bases and J 1 base; nucleotides not matched to a gene: 6. The CDR3 contains 17 residues. This CDR3 reads CASRPGTGESGANVLTF. The CDR3 DNA follows: TGCGCCAGCAGACCCGGGACAGGGGAGTCTGGGGCCAACGTCCTGACTTTC.